The subject of this entry is one T cell receptor (beta chain). Antigen specificity is unknown. The entry originates in a study of blood T cells in healthy people across ages. For the second PCR, which ran for about 7 to 12 cycles, a sample-barcoded 5' primer and a J-beta primer mix were used. Sequencing recovered at least 2.5 million CDR3-containing paired-end reads from each sample. Via MiXCR, TCRdb re-called the 5' RACE reads, giving one row per CDR3 protein. The sample holds fewer than 750,000 distinct CDR3 sequences, roughly 43% seen once. Findings and caveats of the study: Compared with aged donors, long-lived donors showed fewer expanded clones, suggesting selection. TCR beta diversity, measured per million T cells, fell in a roughly linear way with age.

The CDR3 totals 16 residues. Germline CDR1 LGHNT, CDR2 FRNRAP. Trimming took off 8 bases at V and 2 bases at J, with 20 bases between the two ends. The clonotype comes from a man aged 80 or over in good health. This sequence joins TRBV12-5 and TRBJ2-3; either TRBD1 or TRBD2 may fit D (5 bases each). The sequenced sample was blood. DNA of the CDR3: TGTGCTAGTTCCCCTGGGCAGGGACGGGTCACAGATACGCAGTATTTT. Its protein is CASSPGQGRVTDTQYF.